The rows below give T cell receptor beta chains drawn from one sample of a study of response to subunit inactivated influenza vaccine. TCRdb redid the calling of the RT-PCR reads with MiXCR, one entry per CDR3 protein. The sample holds hundreds of thousands of distinct CDR3 sequences, about 17% seen once. The sequencing used CD4+ T cells sorted from PBMCs, collected less than 30 months after vaccination. The origin of the receptors is a man aged 45 to 75 who received an inactivated influenza vaccine. The CDR3 runs from the conserved cysteine through the conserved F or W. The order of the fields is clone size, J gene, V gene, D gene, CDR3 protein, CDR3 DNA. A D gene is named only where the DNA matches it firmly. Size is stated for part of the rows, as once, few or many counts, or as a class when the clone is expanded.

size: .
J: TRBJ2-5
V: TRBV28
D: .
CDR3: CASTVSLAASSETQYF
DNA: TGTGCCAGCACCGTATCCCTGGCAGCCTCGTCAGAGACCCAGTACTTC

size: .
J: TRBJ1-4
V: TRBV20-1
D: .
CDR3: CSPTAPTNEKLFF
DNA: TGCAGTCCGACGGCTCCAACTAATGAAAAACTGTTTTTT

size: .
J: TRBJ2-3
V: TRBV13
D: TRBD2
CDR3: CASSPVGREPSGTQYF
DNA: TGTGCCAGCAGCCCTGTTGGGCGGGAGCCATCGGGTACGCAGTATTTT

size: .
J: TRBJ1-2
V: TRBV2
D: .
CDR3: CASSEVTDYGYTF
DNA: TGTGCCAGCAGTGAAGTCACAGACTATGGCTACACCTTC

size: few
J: TRBJ1-3
V: TRBV7-2
D: .
CDR3: CASSIASDTIYF
DNA: TGTGCCAGCAGCATCGCATCGGACACCATATATTTT

size: few
J: TRBJ2-3
V: TRBV9
D: TRBD1
CDR3: CASSSTPGTGITDTQYF
DNA: TGTGCCAGCAGCTCTACCCCCGGGACAGGGATCACAGATACGCAGTATTTT

size: .
J: TRBJ1-2
V: TRBV15
D: .
CDR3: CATQESPYYGYTF
DNA: TGTGCCACTCAGGAATCCCCTTACTATGGCTACACCTTC

size: .
J: TRBJ2-1
V: TRBV7-9
D: TRBD1
CDR3: CASSSTGTDAYNEQFF
DNA: TGTGCCAGCAGCTCAACCGGGACAGATGCCTACAATGAGCAGTTCTTC

size: few
J: TRBJ2-1
V: TRBV5-1
D: .
CDR3: CASSLAGGRYNEQFF
DNA: TGCGCCAGCAGCTTGGCCGGAGGGCGCTACAATGAGCAGTTCTTC

size: .
J: TRBJ2-2
V: TRBV11-1
D: .
CDR3: CASSVEGSGELFF
DNA: TGTGCCAGCAGCGTTGAGGGGTCCGGGGAGCTGTTTTTT

size: few
J: TRBJ2-3
V: TRBV20-1
D: TRBD1
CDR3: CSADPTGGVDTQYF
DNA: TGCAGTGCTGACCCGACAGGGGGGGTAGATACGCAGTATTTT

size: few
J: TRBJ1-1
V: TRBV28
D: .
CDR3: CASSKTLMSTEAFF
DNA: TGTGCCAGCAGCAAGACACTCATGAGTACTGAAGCTTTCTTT

size: few
J: TRBJ1-2
V: TRBV10-3
D: TRBD1
CDR3: CASQSRTGRYGYTF
DNA: TGTGCCAGCCAGAGCCGGACAGGGAGGTATGGCTACACCTTC

size: few
J: TRBJ2-5
V: TRBV6-5
D: TRBD2
CDR3: CASSYGTSLQETQYF
DNA: TGTGCCAGCAGTTACGGGACTAGCCTACAAGAGACCCAGTACTTC

size: .
J: TRBJ2-3
V: TRBV4-3
D: .
CDR3: CASSHTDTATDTQYF
DNA: TGCGCCAGCAGCCATACAGACACAGCCACAGATACGCAGTATTTT

size: few
J: TRBJ1-1
V: TRBV5-1
D: .
CDR3: CASSLEGVTAEAFF
DNA: TGCGCCAGCAGCTTGGAAGGGGTAACGGCTGAAGCTTTCTTT

size: few
J: TRBJ1-1
V: TRBV5-1
D: TRBD1
CDR3: CASSIQGLGTEAFF
DNA: TGCGCCAGCAGCATACAGGGGTTGGGCACTGAAGCTTTCTTT